This TCR beta chain derives from a study of blood T cell repertoires in COVID-19. With 0 bases removed from V and 2 bases from J, the gap between germline ends came to 5 bases. Germline V CDR1 and CDR2: LNHDA, SQIVND (reference sequence). CDR3 size: 14 residues. Using immunoSEQ multiplex PCR, the repertoire was profiled, and TCRdb retains in-frame clones only, with some absent. Among 400,000 to 500,000 clones listed, about nine tenths were seen once. The sequenced material came from peripheral blood. The gene calls are TRBV19 and TRBJ1-5; D not resolved. This receptor was identified in a woman between 25 and 40 years old with active or convalescent COVID-19. The CDR3 protein is CASSIDAGNQPQHF. The DNA for the CDR3 is TGTGCCAGTAGTATAGATGCAGGCAATCAGCCCCAGCATTTT.